This TCR beta chain is drawn from a study of shared clonotypes between healthy human individuals. V trimming: 7 bases; J trimming: 2 bases; junction bases outside the gene matches: 6. This CDR3 contains 14 residues. Germline CDR1 is LNHDA and CDR2 is SQIVND (reference sequence). CD45RO negativity and positive selection for CCR7 defined naive CD8 cells, a population that excluded terminally differentiated effector memory CD45RA+ cells. Adult donors, all healthy and HIV-negative, had no recent acute infections or vaccinations. Clones were read by immunoSEQ multiplex PCR, and TCRdb kept only the in-frame ones, dropping some. The table has around 1,900,000 clones, around 95% seen once; the top ten hold 1.5% to 2%.

This chain uses TRBV19 with TRBJ1-1; 8 bases map to TRBD1. The clonotype comes from a man aged 18-30 years in good health. Some clones in this sample may be carry-over from other donors' samples. Source material: naive CD8+ T cells from PBMCs. DNA of the CDR3: TGTGCCAGTACTGAGGACAGGGACAACACTGAAGCTTTCTTT. Translated, it gives CASTEDRDNTEAFF.